This T cell receptor beta chain was documented in a study of blood T cells in healthy people across ages (dated by TCRdb to the mid-2010s). Turning to the overall study: In model experiments, template switching captured about one uniquely barcoded TCR beta cDNA molecule for every two T cells. Using the same blood draw, the study looked at two additional independent replicas of 1 million unique cDNA reads for two donors, one aged 18 to 29 and the other aged 80 or older. Age-related changes in TCR beta repertoire diversity were measured in the study by deep sequencing normalized with unique cDNA molecular identifiers. To avoid experimental bias, donors of different ages were spread randomly across the sequencing lanes. Four age groups were formed from the donors: young (average approximately 15 years), middle-aged (more than 35), aged (roughly 56) and long-lived (roughly 88). What the research found in general, with its limitations: Because profiling used bulk unsorted PBMCs, naive and antigen-experienced compartments could not be compared conclusively. Because donor CMV infection status was unknown, age-related changes in expanded clonotypes were potentially confounded. The percentage of naive T cells measured by flow cytometry correlated strongly with observed TCR beta diversity. Compared with the aged group, the long-lived group had more naive CD4+ T cells, fewer expanded clones and increased TCR diversity, a pattern suggesting age selection. As age increased, observed TCR beta diversity per million T cells dropped in a roughly linear way, and a significant reduction was already evident by age 40. Estimates of total diversity based on one million sequenced T cells were regarded as lower bounds and as underestimates.

A word on this clonotype: There is no known antigen for this receptor. Qualities for individual bases were not recorded, and no much larger clone is one base off.

Clipping removes 2 bases from V and 12 bases from J, with 5 as the unmatched junction base count. The CDR3 runs 12 residues from the cysteine to the phenylalanine. The only DNA kept is the CDR3, 36 bases in frame from the first base. For CDR1 and CDR2, the germline V gene lists SQVTM and ANQGSEA. The roughly 39 donors, aged 6 to 90 years, were systemically healthy Caucasian individuals from Russia. Each donor gave about 11 milliliters of peripheral blood, drawn into EDTA-treated Vacutainer tubes. Ficoll-Paque density-gradient centrifugation was used to isolate PBMCs, with at least 6.5 million per sample. Trizol reagent was used to extract total RNA from PBMCs, with at least 6 micrograms per sample. For every donor, flow cytometry on a PBMC aliquot measured the percentage of naive CD45RAhigh/CD27high T cells. Libraries were prepared through 5' RACE. Sequencing relied on an Illumina HiSeq 2500. A second PCR of roughly 6 to 12 cycles was run with a J-beta primer mix and a sample-barcoded 5' primer. A unique molecular identifier was introduced onto each TCR beta cDNA molecule by a template-switch 5' adaptor carrying 12 random nucleotides. Each sample yielded at least 2.5 million CDR3-containing paired-end reads. The Mint cDNA synthesis kit, primed by a TRBC-specific oligonucleotide, was used to synthesize first-strand cDNA from all RNA. Following uracil-DNA glycosylase treatment, all cDNA underwent a first 18-cycle PCR with the universal primers M1SS and BC2_uni_R. The source study handled its data this way. For normalization, 1 million high-quality reads were randomly selected from each sample, with every read carrying a distinct molecular identifier. Instead of being binned into consensus sequences, reads with shared molecular identifiers were discarded. CDR3 identification, clonotype clustering and error correction used MiTCR with a Q25 quality threshold and the strictest error-elimination algorithm. A nonparametric unseen species model with Euler transformation was used to estimate a lower bound on total TCR beta diversity. In-frame beta chains were kept once TCRdb had trimmed the public reads at Q25 with fastp and called clones with MiXCR. Rows matching on CDR3 protein sequence are summarized as one entry with the most common DNA and genes. TCRdb's processing, not the study's, gives the V and J calls here. Here the sample has about 730,000 distinct CDR3 sequences; approximately 39% occur a single time. The ten largest account for 20% to 25% of the sample.

The clonotype comes from a woman aged 60-75 years in good health. The rearranged segments are TRBV29-1 and TRBJ1-4; TRBD1 aligns with 8 central bases. The sequenced sample was blood. Here is the DNA: TGCAGCGTTGAACCCACAGGGGGGCAACTGTTTTTT. Its protein product is CSVEPTGGQLFF.